This T cell receptor (beta chain) was identified in a study of cytomegalovirus exposure and HLA in healthy donors. Turning to this clone: Its antigen is unidentified.

Vbeta (60) and Jbeta (13) primers were used in the PCR. TCRdb's copy holds only in-frame clones and misses some; the assay was immunoSEQ multiplex PCR. The profile covers more than 80,000 clones, with around nine tenths appearing a single time and 9% to 9.5% taken by the ten largest. General observations from the study: CMV antigen specificity of three CMV-associated chains was confirmed in vitro. There were some V segments, including TRBV6-2 and TRBV6-3, excluded as indistinguishable. Cytomegalovirus association was listed for 150 or so TCR beta chains.

This CDR3 is 15 amino acids long. Trimming removed 1 base from V and 3 bases from J, with 13 bases in between. The germline V gene has CDR1 GTSNPN and CDR2 SVGIG (reference sequence). The TCR comes from a man younger than 40 in good health and CMV-seropositive. The rearrangement uses TRBV30 and TRBJ1-5; maybe TRBD1 (6 bases). The specimen sequenced was PBMCs. The CDR3 nucleotides read TGTGCCTGGAGTGCCCTTGGACAGTTCAATCAGCCCCAGCATTTT. Its translation is CAWSALGQFNQPQHF. Using reference TRBV30 and TRBJ1-5 for the parts outside the CDR3, the full variable domain is SQTIHQWPATLVQPVGSPLSLECTVEGTSNPNLYWYRQAAGRGLQLLFYSVGIGQISSEVPQNLSASRPQDRQFILSSKKLLLSDSGFYLCAWSALGQFNQPQHFGDGTRLSIL.